This entry features one TCR beta chain sequence. This clone's antigen is unknown. Qualities for individual bases were not recorded, and no much larger clone is one base off. In total, roughly 670 healthy bone marrow donors made up the cohort. Cohort members were all nominally healthy when sampled, although unrecorded immune exposures were likely present. The donor tested CMV seronegative, placing the donor among the 352 seronegative members of the cohort. Each donor provided a peripheral blood sample, and peripheral blood mononuclear cells were used for TCR beta sequencing. The Qiagen DNeasy Blood Extraction Kit was used to extract genomic DNA from the blood cell samples. The data originate from a study of cytomegalovirus exposure and HLA in healthy donors (dated by TCRdb to about 2017). Background on the whole study: According to an earlier analysis of 587 of the donors, about 179 million T cells yielded 100 million or so unique TCR beta sequences and about 300 Gb of sequence data. Donor age, sex, ethnicity and CMV serostatus were collected together with the repertoire data. Both class I and class II loci were covered by HLA typing, at four-digit resolution. A separate validation cohort of about 110 different subjects was used in addition to the approximately 700-subject first cohort. To predict cytomegalovirus infection status, the study combined high-throughput TCR immunosequencing, statistical association of individual TCRs with disease status, and machine learning. An early release that covered more than 550 HLA-typed donors contained approximately 320 gigabases of sequencing data and tens of millions of unique TCR sequences. Every discovery cohort repertoire had been produced on one sequencing platform. Roughly 5 DR-DQ haplotypes were handled as single units for association and clustering because linkage in the cohort was strong. In an earlier analysis of 500 to 650 of the donors, high-throughput TCR beta sequencing was used to judge whether each TCR beta V gene segment behaved as functional or pseudogenic. The study aimed to test whether signatures of past pathogen exposure could be identified by cataloging public T cell receptors. A later genetic analysis took genome-wide SNP genotypes for about 55% of the roughly 670 donors and used that subset as a discovery cohort. Rather than using new phenotypic data, the later analysis identified candidate immune exposures from TCR beta sequences and from how often those sequences occurred across donors. The number of donors typed differed by locus, with 629-630 for A, B, C, DRB1 and DQB1, roughly 520 for DQA1, about 610 for DPA1, and 472 for DPB1. Among 398 genotyped donors of the cohort, an average of 235,054 unique TCR beta nucleotide sequences were sequenced per donor, around a sixth of them non-productive. Using immunosequencing, the study profiled T cell repertoires from some 670 subjects and related those repertoires to cytomegalovirus serostatus. Among the roughly 400 genotyped donors, 81% belonged to the genetic ancestry cluster associated with self-reported Caucasian donors. A later analysis re-analyzed previously published TCR beta repertoires from roughly 690 donors and added high-resolution HLA genotyping to study TCR occurrence patterns. Summary of the overall study and its limitations: For the cohort, immune exposure information was limited to CMV serostatus. This cohort had only TCR beta chains sequenced, and the lack of alpha or paired-chain data limited which features could be detected. At a false discovery rate of 0.05, a later analysis linked roughly 17,000 TCR beta sequences to specific HLA alleles. V-gene and J-gene trimming of TCR beta chains was associated with a missense DCLRE1C variant in a later genetic analysis, and the association was replicated in an independent cohort. In a later analysis, TCR association rates were found to vary across HLA loci, with the most associated TCRs seen for DRB1 alleles and the fewest for HLA-C alleles. Because the 87-base-pair reads could not distinguish some IMGT-functional V segments, including TRBV6-2 and TRBV6-3, those segments were excluded. A later analysis reported that several top co-occurrence clusters appeared linked to parvovirus B19, influenza, CMV and Epstein-Barr virus. The classifier was reported to diagnose cytomegalovirus status with high specificity and sensitivity in both the original cohort and the validation cohort. Correlated functional status among segregating V segments might reflect linkage disequilibrium, but an unknown experimental factor could not be ruled out. In an earlier analysis of 587 of the donors, most TCR beta V segments were observed in productive rearrangements about 90% or about 30% of the time, broadly matching IMGT annotations. In the study, 150 to 200 TCR beta chains were listed as associated with cytomegalovirus. A cluster of highly shared sequence variants was judged likely to represent a technical artifact of the sequencing pipeline. Across donors, most TCR sequences were observed very rarely, whereas some public TCRs were present in many individuals. According to a later genetic analysis, donors in an Asian-associated ancestry cluster had fewer N-insertions in productive TCRs than the approximately 630-donor mean. A later analysis found that HLA-associated TCR beta chains were more clonally expanded and had lower generation probabilities than equally common non-associated chains. A further reported finding was that TCR beta sequences accurately predicted the HLA-A and HLA-B alleles for most subjects in the first cohort. According to the authors, the approach could potentially be generalized to other disease states and immunological phenotypes. When HLA alleles, especially DR and DQ, strongly co-occurred, TCR associations were difficult to assign to individual alleles. In vitro tests confirmed that a few of the cytomegalovirus-associated TCR beta chains recognize cytomegalovirus antigens. Because counts were too low, about 15 rarely observed V segments, including chromosome 9 orphons, were left out of the earlier analysis of roughly 600 of the donors. A later analysis found that most CMV-associated TCR beta chains appeared HLA-restricted, with HLA associations seemingly driven largely by CMV exposure. The presence/absence analyses assumed that sequencing depth was roughly uniform across donors, and that assumption may not be true. Because HLA typing was missing for some donors at each locus, association tests included only the typed subset.

From a lookup of the germline V gene, CDR1 and CDR2 are SNHLY and FYNNEI. The CDR3 sequence holds 13 residues, the cysteine and phenylalanine included. The entry retains the CDR3 DNA only, 39 bases that are in frame from base 1. Clipping removes 6 bases from V and 8 bases from J, with 6 as the unmatched junction base count. Libraries were made using the immunoSEQ multiplex PCR assay. The multiplex PCR relied on a mix of 60 forward primers for TCR Vbeta segments and 13 reverse primers for TCR Jbeta segments. The CDR3 region of rearranged TCR beta genes was amplified from genomic DNA with a multiplex PCR assay. Amplified TCR beta libraries were sequenced as 87-base-pair reads on the Illumina HiSeq System. From the authors' description of their analysis: A later analysis tallied around 82 million unique TCR beta chains across the roughly 610 repertoires, and approximately 12 million of those chains were shared by two or more donors. Raw reads were error-corrected and collapsed into unique sequences by a nearest-neighbor algorithm in which closely related sequences were merged to remove PCR and sequencing errors. Alignment of CDR3 sequences to IMGT reference sequences was used to assign V, D and J gene segments. For a sequence to be retained, a match of at least six nucleotides was required to both a V gene segment and a J gene segment. A rearrangement was called productive if the CDR3 had no stop codons and remained in frame with V and J, and every other rearrangement was called non-productive. Following IMGT convention, CDR3 was defined as the stretch from the second conserved V-encoded cysteine up to the conserved J-encoded phenylalanine. The earlier analysis of 550 to 650 of the donors excluded any sequence lacking an unambiguous match to a single V gene segment. An earlier analysis of several hundred of the donors called V segments functional above 56.7% productive rearrangements and segregating when the between-donor standard deviation exceeded 5%. A statistical classification framework was built to diagnose cytomegalovirus status from the catalog of TCR beta chain sequences. A later analysis assigned V and J genes by comparing TCR nucleotide sequences with IMGT/GENE-DB human TR gene sequences. A later analysis assigned CDR3 sequences and most-parsimonious VDJ recombination scenarios with the TCRdist pipeline. A later analysis defined each TCR beta chain by its CDR3 amino acid sequence plus V-gene family, and excluded reads lacking a unique V-gene family. To address suspected cross-contamination and a sequencing artifact, a later analysis removed 592 highly shared, low-generation-probability nucleotide sequences. For each public chain, a later analysis derived a clonal expansion index from normalized ranks of inferred template counts within each repertoire. A later analysis computed generation probabilities with a VDJ recombination model fitted to out-of-frame rearrangements, and checked the results against IGoR. A later analysis scored TCR-TCR, TCR-HLA and TCR-CMV co-occurrence with hypergeometric tests, applying a repertoire-size bias correction to TCR pairs. To estimate false discovery rates, a later analysis permuted the HLA or CMV assignments 20 times. In a later analysis, co-occurring TCRs were grouped using DBSCAN, with TCRdist sequence similarity added in when clustering inside HLA-allele-positive subsets. For co-occurrence clustering, repertoires with fewer than 30,000 or more than 120,000 public chains were excluded, along with 5 or 6 repertoires with anomalous nucleotide sharing. The immuneACCESS repertoire file appears here via TCRdb, limited to in-frame rearrangements. These files lack a portion of the clones; in checked studies, under half of the deficit traces to unresolved V genes, and the cause of the others is not known. The V and J calls and clone size come from that table; D and trimming were worked out from the DNA. The sample yields some 110,000 clones; about 81% were counted once. Less than 1.1% of the sample comes from the top ten.

The material sequenced was PBMCs. This TCR came from a woman under 40 in good health and CMV-seronegative. Recombination connected TRBV2 to TRBJ2-1; 8 central bases correspond to TRBD2. This receptor carries the CDR3 CASRQRESHEQFF. The sequenced DNA is TGTGCCAGCAGACAGCGGGAGTCCCATGAGCAGTTCTTC.